The T cell receptor (beta chain) described here comes from a study of cytomegalovirus exposure and HLA in healthy donors. Findings of the study overall: The authors confirmed in vitro that three CMV-associated chains were specific for CMV antigens. V- and J-gene trimming in TCR beta was tied to a missense DCLRE1C variant by an analysis performed later.

Comment on this clone: What it binds is not known.

Both 60 Vbeta primers and 13 Jbeta primers went into the PCR. Some clones are missing from TCRdb's copy, which holds only in-frame ones; the method was immunoSEQ multiplex PCR. The data show roughly 180,000 clones, roughly 84% seen once. Donors showed nominal health when sampled, although they likely had unrecorded immune exposures. Looked up from germline, CDR1 is LNHDA and CDR2 is SQIVND (reference sequence). The CDR3 extends over 15 amino acids. V lost 3 bases and J lost 4, with 12 bases in between. Sequencing input: PBMCs. This clonotype was sampled from a boy between 2 and 10 years old in good health and CMV-seronegative. This chain uses TRBV19 with TRBJ1-4, with D maybe TRBD1 (6 bases). The CDR3 DNA sequence: TGTGCCAGTAGTATTTTTGCCAGGGGTAATGAAAAACTGTTTTTT. Its protein is CASSIFARGNEKLFF.